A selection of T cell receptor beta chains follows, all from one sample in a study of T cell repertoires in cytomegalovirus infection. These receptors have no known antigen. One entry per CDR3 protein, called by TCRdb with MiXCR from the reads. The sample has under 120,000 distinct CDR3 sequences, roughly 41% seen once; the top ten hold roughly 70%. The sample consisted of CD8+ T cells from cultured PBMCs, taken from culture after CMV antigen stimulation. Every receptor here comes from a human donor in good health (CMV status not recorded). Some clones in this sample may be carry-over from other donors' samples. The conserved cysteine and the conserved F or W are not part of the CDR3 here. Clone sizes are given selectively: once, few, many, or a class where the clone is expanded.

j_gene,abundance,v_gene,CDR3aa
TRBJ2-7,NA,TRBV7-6,ASSLEPGGSYEQY
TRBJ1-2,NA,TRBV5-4,ASSATGGVNYGYT
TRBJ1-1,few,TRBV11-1,ASSSMLGEAF
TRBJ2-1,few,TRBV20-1,SAVTGGRVYNEQF
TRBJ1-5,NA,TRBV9,ASSSGEGSQPQH
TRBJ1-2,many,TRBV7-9,ASSLGGGGDPYGYT
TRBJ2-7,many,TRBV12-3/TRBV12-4,ASSLAGPEQY
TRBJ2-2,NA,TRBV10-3,AIPTDINTGELF
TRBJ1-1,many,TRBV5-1,ASSLSLGTVRNTEAF
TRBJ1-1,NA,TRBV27,ASSLSVHTEAF
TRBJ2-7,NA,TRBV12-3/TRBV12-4,ASSLVSDGEQY
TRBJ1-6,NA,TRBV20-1,SAWGQQSSYNSPLH
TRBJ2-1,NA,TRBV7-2,ASSNRQGTEQF
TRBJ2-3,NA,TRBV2,ASSEVGSTDTQY
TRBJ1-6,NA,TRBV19,ASSHGDRSY
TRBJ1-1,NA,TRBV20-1,SARKGPGVEAF
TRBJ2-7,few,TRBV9,ASSPSGGFSYEQY
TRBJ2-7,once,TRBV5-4,ASSLEGPSSYEQY
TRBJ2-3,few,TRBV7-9,ASSQLPGYTDTQY
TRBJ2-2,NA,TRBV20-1,SGQFANTGELF
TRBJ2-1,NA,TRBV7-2,ASSLRPPYNEQF
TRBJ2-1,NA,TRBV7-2,ASSLSPDYNEQF
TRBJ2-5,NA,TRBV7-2,ASSLATGLAGGRETQY
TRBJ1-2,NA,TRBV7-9,ASSLIADRGGYT
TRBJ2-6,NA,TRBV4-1,ASSQDGSETVANVLT
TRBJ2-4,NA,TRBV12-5,ASGRQGFDKNIQY
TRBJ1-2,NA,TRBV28,ASSPKSGYT
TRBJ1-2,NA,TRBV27,ASSPSGGNYGYT
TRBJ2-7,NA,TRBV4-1,ASSQARGYEQY
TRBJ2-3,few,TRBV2,ASAGLAGETDTQY
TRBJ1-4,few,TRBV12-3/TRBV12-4,ASSHIPGQGAEKLF
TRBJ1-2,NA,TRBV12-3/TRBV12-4,VSSLSGWESNYGYT
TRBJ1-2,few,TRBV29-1,SVEDAGLGGYT
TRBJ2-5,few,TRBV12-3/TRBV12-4,ASSYLRETQY
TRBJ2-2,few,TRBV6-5,ASSSSGELF
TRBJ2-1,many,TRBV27,ASSLSGASGNEQF
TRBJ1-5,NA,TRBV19,ASSIAFDSGHQPQH
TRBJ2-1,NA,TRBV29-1,SVRTGGTDEQF
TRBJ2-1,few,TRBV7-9,ASSLSRNEQF
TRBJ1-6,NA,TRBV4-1,ASSQDPRGLGSYNSPLH
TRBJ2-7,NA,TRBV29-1,SVEGGRYEQY